This T cell receptor (beta chain) was identified during a study of T cells in Graves' hyperthyroidism and ophthalmopathy. Study-wide results and caveats: The model's output predicted ophthalmopathy at a median of around 6.9 months prior to onset.

V was clipped by 4 bases and J by 6 bases, with 11 bases between them. Germline V gene lookup returns CDR1 SNHLY and CDR2 FYNNEI. The CDR3 length is 13 residues. Fresh 10 ml peripheral blood yielded PBMCs. The investigators amplified TCR beta CDR3 regions from RNA transcripts. The HTBI primer set served for first-round RT-PCR of the TCR CDR3. TCRdb re-derived calls from the multiplex PCR reads in MiXCR, one entry per CDR3 protein. This table has 300,000 or so distinct CDR3 sequences, around a sixth appearing once. Many counts were recorded for this clonotype. What it recognizes is unknown. The receptor comes from a woman between 45 and 65 years old with Graves' hyperthyroidism. The material sequenced was blood. This chain links TRBV2 with TRBJ2-3, with D perhaps matching TRBD1 or TRBD2 (6 bases each). The CDR3 DNA reads as TGTGCCAGCAGTGTAGGGGGGAAGGATACGCAGTATTTT. It encodes CASSVGGKDTQYF. Full variable domain (remainder filled in from reference TRBV2 and TRBJ2-3): EPEVTQTPSHQVTQMGQEVILRCVPISNHLYFYWYRQILGQKVEFLVSFYNNEISEKSEIFDDQFSVERPDGSNFTLKIRSTKLEDSAMYFCASSVGGKDTQYFGPGTRLTVL.